One and the same sample provided the 22 T cell receptor beta chains below, sequenced in a study of blood T cell repertoires in COVID-19. Only in-frame clones appear in the TCRdb table, and some are missing; sequencing was by immunoSEQ multiplex PCR. The sample lists 200,000 to 250,000 clones; about 82% were seen once. The source material was peripheral blood. These receptors all come from a woman aged 70-85 years with COVID-19, enrolled during active disease.

This clone has only a few counts. V is TRBV5-8 and J is TRBJ1-2; TRBD1 is a possible D gene (5 bases). The CDR3 sequence is 16 residues long. Germline CDR1 and CDR2: SGHTS and YDEGEE. V dropped 4 bases and J dropped 2 bases, with 18 bases sitting between them. Here the CDR3 reads CASSPGPTRGNYGYTF. The CDR3 DNA reads as TGTGCCAGCAGCCCTGGGCCTACACGGGGGAACTATGGCTACACCTTC.

This clone came up a few times. This chain uses TRBV6-1 with TRBJ1-4; 9 positions match TRBD1. The germline V gene encodes CDR1 MNHNS and CDR2 SASEGT. The length of the CDR3 is 17 residues. Trimming took 2 bases from V and 7 from J; bases not matched to a gene: 11. The CDR3 sequence: CASSEHQKTGGSEKLFF. CDR3 DNA sequence: TGTGCCAGCAGTGAACACCAAAAAACAGGGGGCAGTGAAAAACTGTTTTTT.

The V gene is TRBV19, the J gene TRBJ1-4, with unresolved D. The CDR3 is made up of 12 amino acids. In germline, CDR1 is LNHDA, CDR2 SQIVND (reference sequence). The V and J ends lost 5 bases and 6 bases respectively, with 7 bases between them. This chain's CDR3 is CASSHADEKLFF. The DNA of the CDR3 is TGTGCCAGTAGTCATGCAGATGAAAAACTGTTTTTT.

V gene TRBV11-2 combines with J gene TRBJ2-1; 8 nucleotides agree with TRBD2. CDR1 and CDR2 (germline): SGHAT, FQNNGV. The CDR3 is 18 residues long. The V gene end was trimmed by 4 bases and the J gene end by 2 bases; junction bases not matched to a gene: 13. CDR3 sequence reads: CASSSRGSGVRAYNEQFF. CDR3 bases: TGTGCCAGCAGCTCCCGGGGTAGCGGGGTAAGGGCCTACAATGAGCAGTTCTTC.

Notes on this clone: This CDR3 is also generated by other DNA sequences in the sample. V usage is TRBV5-1 and J usage is TRBJ2-2; perhaps TRBD1 as D (5 bases). The ends were cut back, 0 bases at V and 5 bases at J, with 8 bases in the middle. Germline assignment: CDR1 SGHRS and CDR2 YFSETQ. CDR3 length equals 14 residues. In nucleotides, the CDR3 is TGCGCCAGCAGCTTGGATTCAGGGACCGGGGAGCTGTTTTTT. This codes for CASSLDSGTGELFF.

This clone was counted once. CDR3 nucleotides: TGTGCCAGCAGCCAAGGTACAACCCTTTATAATTCACCCCTCCACTTT. This translates into CASSQGTTLYNSPLHF. The chain links TRBV3-1 (or the pseudogene TRBV3-2) to TRBJ1-6; unclear D gene. Germline CDR1 is LGHDT and CDR2 is YNNKEL (reference sequence). The CDR3 is 16 amino acids. V was shortened by 1 base and J by 4 bases, with 11 bases between the two germline ends.

The genes are TRBV4-3 and TRBJ2-1; TRBD1 aligns across 10 bases. The germline V gene has CDR1 LGHNA and CDR2 YSLEER. With 0 bases clipped from V and 7 bases from J, the junction kept 6 bases outside the gene matches. The CDR3 runs 16 residues. CDR3 protein: CASSQDGTGDKNEQFF. The CDR3 DNA follows: TGCGCCAGCAGCCAAGACGGGACAGGGGATAAGAATGAGCAGTTCTTC.

The V call is TRBV20-1, the J call TRBJ2-4; D perhaps matches TRBD2 (5 bases). The CDR3 is made up of 11 amino acids. In germline, CDR1 is DFQATT, CDR2 SNEGSKA (reference sequence). The ends were cut back, 6 bases at V and 8 bases at J, with 11 bases in the middle. The CDR3 is CSATDWDIQYF. CDR3 nucleotides: TGCAGTGCAACGGACTGGGACATTCAGTACTTC.

This sequence joins TRBV5-4 and TRBJ2-5; 7 nucleotides agree with TRBD1. Per the germline V gene, CDR1 is SGHNT and CDR2 is YYREEE (reference sequence). The CDR3 is 15 amino acids. V lost 3 bases, J lost 2 bases, and 7 bases stayed unmatched. CDR3 DNA sequence: TGTGCCAGCAGCTCCTCAGGGGGTCGGCAAGAGACCCAGTACTTC. Translation gives CASSSSGGRQETQYF.

The chain is built from TRBV19 and TRBJ1-2; D remains unclear. The CDR3 is made up of 14 amino acids. V was pared by 3 bases and J by 0 bases, with 8 bases between. CDR1 and CDR2 (germline): LNHDA, SQIVND (reference sequence). The chain's CDR3 is CASSMSSANYGYTF. CDR3 DNA: TGTGCCAGTAGTATGTCCTCAGCTAACTATGGCTACACCTTC.

J is TRBJ1-6 and V is TRBV18, with D possibly TRBD1 on 5 matching bases. The CDR3 has 16 residues. Germline values: CDR1 KGHSH, CDR2 LQKENI. Trimming pared 3 bases from V and 4 bases from J, leaving 13 bases between. In DNA, the CDR3 is TGTGCCAGCTCACCCGCGACAGATAGATATAATTCACCCCTCCACTTT. Its protein product is CASSPATDRYNSPLHF.

This clone appeared once. The chain carries TRBV3-1 (or the pseudogene TRBV3-2) and TRBJ1-2; 8 nucleotides agree with TRBD1. J lost 8 bases, V lost 5 bases, and 19 bases had no gene match. This CDR3 contains 17 residues. The germline gives CDR1 LGHDT, CDR2 YNNKEL (reference sequence). The CDR3 bases are TGTGCCAGCAGCTCCCGCTCGGGACAGGCTCCTGGGCACGGCTACACCTTC. It is translated as CASSSRSGQAPGHGYTF.

This sequence joins TRBV7-2 and TRBJ1-2, with D perhaps matching TRBD1 (6 bases). Trimming stripped 5 bases from V and 8 bases from J, with 18 bases between. Germline values: CDR1 SGHTA, CDR2 FQGNSA. The CDR3 is made up of 14 amino acids. CDR3: CASSQQSGVQGYTF. The CDR3 DNA sequence: TGTGCCAGCAGCCAACAGTCAGGGGTTCAAGGCTACACCTTC.

V gene TRBV20-1 combines with J gene TRBJ2-5; tentatively, D is TRBD1 (5 bases). This CDR3 has 11 residues. V was shortened by 3 bases and J by 7 bases, with 9 bases between the two germline ends. Per germline, CDR1 DFQATT and CDR2 SNEGSKA (reference sequence). CDR3 in amino acids: CSARGPGTQYF. CDR3 coding DNA: TGCAGTGCTAGGGGGCCGGGGACCCAGTACTTC.

V and J are TRBV18 and TRBJ1-4; D perhaps matches TRBD1 (5 bases). Trimming pared 1 base from V and 0 bases from J, leaving 9 bases between. Germline CDR1 KGHSH, CDR2 LQKENI. The CDR3 loop spans 16 amino acids. Here the CDR3 reads CASSPQGPSTNEKLFF. The CDR3 nucleotides read TGTGCCAGCTCACCACAGGGGCCTTCAACTAATGAAAAACTGTTTTTT. Based on the CDR3 plus reference TRBV18 and TRBJ1-4, the full variable domain is NAGVMQNPRHLVRRRGQEARLRCSPMKGHSHVYWYRQLPEEGLKFMVYLQKENIIDESGMPKERFSAEFPKEGPSILRIQQVVRGDSAAYFCASSPQGPSTNEKLFFGSGTQLSVL.

This clone has just one count. The rearrangement uses TRBV28 and TRBJ1-1; possibly TRBD1 for D (6 bases). This CDR3 contains 12 residues. Trimming took off 10 bases at V and 1 base at J, with 10 bases between the two ends. CDR1 MDHEN and CDR2 SYDVKM come from the germline V gene. In nucleotides, the CDR3 is TGTGCCACAGGGGTGGGGAACACTGAAGCTTTCTTT. Protein sequence: CATGVGNTEAFF.

The chain's CDR3 is CASRDRGYNSPLHF. The CDR3 bases are TGTGCCAGCAGGGACAGGGGATATAATTCACCCCTCCACTTT. The genes are TRBV6-5 and TRBJ1-6, with TRBD1 matching 9 bases. The CDR3 has 14 amino acids. Germline V gene lookup returns CDR1 MNHEY and CDR2 SVGAGI. V dropped 6 bases and J dropped 4; count of bases not matched to a gene: 1.

The chain has TRBV29-1 and TRBJ1-3; D unclear. The germline V gene has CDR1 SQVTM and CDR2 ANQGSEA. The V gene lost 4 bases and the J gene lost 3 bases, with 7 bases spanning the gap. The CDR3 loop spans 12 amino acids. CDR3 protein: CSVGTVGNTIYF. The CDR3 coding sequence is TGCAGCGTTGGAACAGTTGGAAACACCATATATTTT.

This clone turned up a few times. This chain joins TRBV2 and TRBJ2-2; D gene ambiguous. This CDR3 has 14 residues. Trimming shortened V by 5 bases and J by 2 bases, and 9 bases separated the two germline ends. Germline V lookup: CDR1 SNHLY, CDR2 FYNNEI. CDR3 sequence: CASSRNRNTGELFF. CDR3 DNA sequence: TGTGCCAGCAGTAGGAACAGAAACACCGGGGAGCTGTTTTTT.

The rearrangement joins TRBV19 to TRBJ2-1, with 9 bases lining up with TRBD2. Germline V gene lookup returns CDR1 LNHDA and CDR2 SQIVND (reference sequence). This CDR3 region has 15 residues. V shed 2 bases and J 4 bases; nucleotides not matched to a gene: 3. CDR3 residues: CASSISSGGYNEQFF. CDR3 bases: TGTGCCAGTAGTATAAGTAGCGGGGGTTACAATGAGCAGTTCTTC.

This clone has a count of ten or more. CDR3 nucleotide sequence: TGTGCCAGCAGCCCTCGGGAGCAATTCAGCACAGATACGCAGTATTTT. Translated: CASSPREQFSTDTQYF. This sequence joins TRBV3-1 (or the pseudogene TRBV3-2) and TRBJ2-3; D might be TRBD2 (6 bases). The CDR3 contains 16 residues. Trimming removed 4 bases from V and 0 bases from J, with 14 bases in between. Germline CDR1 is LGHDT and CDR2 is YNNKEL (reference sequence).

This clone occurred once. This rearrangement joins TRBV9 to TRBJ2-7; 7 bases match TRBD1. This CDR3 is 13 amino acids long. V trimming: 0 bases; J trimming: 6 bases; junction bases outside the gene matches: 3. Germline values: CDR1 SGDLS, CDR2 YYNGEE. In nucleotides, the CDR3 is TGTGCCAGCAGCGTAGAACAGGGGCGCGAGCAGTACTTC. Its translation is CASSVEQGREQYF.